The 2 T cell receptor beta chains in this list originate from one sample, sequenced in a study of identical twins. TCRdb re-called the 5' RACE reads through MiXCR, storing one row per CDR3 protein. Among 750,000 to 950,000 distinct CDR3 sequences listed, roughly an eighth were seen once. The sample also formed part of further work on yellow fever vaccine responses in identical twins.

Sequencing was done on a sample of PBMCs. These receptor sequences come from a woman younger than 30 in good health.

This clonotype showed up just a few times. The chain couples TRBV3-1 to TRBJ2-2; 12 bases align to TRBD2. In germline, CDR1 is LGHDT, CDR2 YNNKEL (reference sequence). The J segment lost 5 bases and the V segment lost 6 bases, leaving 7 bases of the junction unmatched. CDR3 length equals 16 residues. The CDR3 DNA sequence: TGTGCCAGCAGACCTACGACTAGCGGGAGAACCGGGGAGCTGTTTTTT. It is translated as CASRPTTSGRTGELFF.

Only a few counts were recorded for this clonotype. This sequence joins TRBV6-1 and TRBJ2-2; no clear D. This CDR3 region has 14 residues. Germline V CDR1 and CDR2: MNHNS, SASEGT. Trimming shortened V by 4 bases and J by 1 base, and 7 bases separated the two germline ends. CDR3 in DNA: TGTGCCAGCAGTGGACATGGGAACACCGGGGAGCTGTTTTTT. It yields the protein CASSGHGNTGELFF.